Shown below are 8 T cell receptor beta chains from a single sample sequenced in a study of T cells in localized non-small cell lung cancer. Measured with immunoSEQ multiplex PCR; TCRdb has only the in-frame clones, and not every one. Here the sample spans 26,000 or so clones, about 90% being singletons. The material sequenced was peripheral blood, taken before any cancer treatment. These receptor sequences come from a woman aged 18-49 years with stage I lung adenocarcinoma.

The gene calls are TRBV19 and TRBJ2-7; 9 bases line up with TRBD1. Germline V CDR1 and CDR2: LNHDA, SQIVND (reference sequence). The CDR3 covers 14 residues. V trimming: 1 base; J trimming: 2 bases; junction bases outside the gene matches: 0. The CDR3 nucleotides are TGTGCCAGTAGTATAGGGGACAGGGCCTACGAGCAGTACTTC. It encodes CASSIGDRAYEQYF.

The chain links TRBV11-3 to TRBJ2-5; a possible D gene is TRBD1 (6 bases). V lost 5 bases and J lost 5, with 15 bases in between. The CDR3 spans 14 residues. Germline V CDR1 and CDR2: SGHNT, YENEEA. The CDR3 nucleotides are TGTGCCAGCAGCCCCTCAAGAACAGGGGAGACCCAGTACTTC. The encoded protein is CASSPSRTGETQYF.

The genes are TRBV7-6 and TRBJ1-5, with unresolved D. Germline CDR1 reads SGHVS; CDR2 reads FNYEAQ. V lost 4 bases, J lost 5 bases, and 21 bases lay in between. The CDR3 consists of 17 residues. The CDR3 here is CASSSPPRVNRDQPQHF. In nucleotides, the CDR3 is TGTGCCAGCAGCTCCCCGCCGAGGGTAAATCGGGATCAGCCCCAGCATTTT.

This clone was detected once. The CDR3 bases are TGTGCCAGCAATCAACAGAAGGGGGCTGGCAACTATGGCTACACCTTC. This gives the protein CASNQQKGAGNYGYTF. The chain couples TRBV28 to TRBJ1-2; 7 bases line up with TRBD1. Trimming at V came to 7 bases and at J to 2 bases, leaving 13 bases not matched to a gene. The V gene's germline CDR1 is MDHEN and CDR2 SYDVKM. The CDR3 runs to 16 residues.

CDR3 coding DNA: TGTGCCCACAACGAGCCAGCAAATTCACCCCTCCACTTT. It is translated as CAHNEPANSPLHF. This sequence joins TRBV7-9 and TRBJ1-6, with D unresolved. The CDR3 extends over 13 amino acids. In germline, CDR1 is SEHNR, CDR2 FQNEAQ (reference sequence). V gave up 11 bases and J gave up 7 bases, with 15 bases separating them.

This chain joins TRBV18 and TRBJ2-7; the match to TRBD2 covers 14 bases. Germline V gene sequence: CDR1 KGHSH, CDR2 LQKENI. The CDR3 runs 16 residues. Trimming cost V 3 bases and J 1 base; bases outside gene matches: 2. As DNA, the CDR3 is TGTGCCAGCTCACCCGGACTAGCGGGGGGATCCTACGAGCAGTACTTC. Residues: CASSPGLAGGSYEQYF. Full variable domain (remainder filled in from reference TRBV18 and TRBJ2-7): NAGVMQNPRHLVRRRGQEARLRCSPMKGHSHVYWYRQLPEEGLKFMVYLQKENIIDESGMPKERFSAEFPKEGPSILRIQQVVRGDSAAYFCASSPGLAGGSYEQYFGPGTRLTVT.

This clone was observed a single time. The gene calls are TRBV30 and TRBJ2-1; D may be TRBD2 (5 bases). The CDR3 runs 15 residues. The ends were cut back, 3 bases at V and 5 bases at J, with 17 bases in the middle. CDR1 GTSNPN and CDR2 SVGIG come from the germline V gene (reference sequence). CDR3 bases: TGTGCCTGGAGACGGACCGGAGAGGGAAACAATGAGCAGTTCTTC. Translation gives CAWRRTGEGNNEQFF. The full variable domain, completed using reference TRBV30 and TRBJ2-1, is SQTIHQWPATLVQPVGSPLSLECTVEGTSNPNLYWYRQAAGRGLQLLFYSVGIGQISSEVPQNLSASRPQDRQFILSSKKLLLSDSGFYLCAWRRTGEGNNEQFFGPGTRLTVL.

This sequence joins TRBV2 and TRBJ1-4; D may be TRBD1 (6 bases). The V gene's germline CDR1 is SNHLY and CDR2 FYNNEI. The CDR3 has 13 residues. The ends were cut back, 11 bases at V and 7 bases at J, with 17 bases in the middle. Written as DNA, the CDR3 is TGTGCCCGGGCTGGGGGCGTCGGTGAAAAACTGTTTTTT. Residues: CARAGGVGEKLFF.